Below, 16 T cell receptor beta chains from the same sample are listed, as sequenced in a study of T-cell memory formation after mild COVID-19. TCRdb re-analysed the 5' RACE reads in MiXCR, keeping a single row per CDR3 protein. Of approximately 400,000 distinct CDR3 sequences in the sample, roughly 18% were seen once. Sequenced sample: PBMCs or a T cell subset sorted from them (not recorded which). These receptors all come from a man aged 18 to 29 who had mild COVID-19 (a few samples of this study predate the infection). Cell type and time point are not known.

The rearrangement joins TRBV28 to TRBJ2-5, with TRBD1 as a possible D gene (5 bases). Trimming stripped 4 bases from V and 5 bases from J, with 14 bases between. The V gene's germline CDR1 is MDHEN and CDR2 SYDVKM. The CDR3 is made up of 14 amino acids. The CDR3 protein is CASSSPQGRETQYF. As DNA, the CDR3 is TGTGCCAGCAGTTCCCCTCAGGGCAGGGAGACCCAGTACTTC.

Ten or more counts support this clonotype. The chain couples TRBV7-9 to TRBJ2-7; D assignment may be TRBD1 or TRBD2 (6 bases each). This CDR3 is 14 amino acids long. The V end was cut by 1 base, the J end by 2 bases, with 9 bases between. Germline V CDR1 and CDR2: SEHNR, FQNEAQ (reference sequence). As DNA, the CDR3 is TGTGCCAGCAGCTTAGGGGGGGCCGCCTACGAGCAGTACTTC. Translated, it gives CASSLGGAAYEQYF.

A few counts support this clonotype. J is TRBJ1-6 and V is TRBV25-1; 9 positions agree with TRBD1. Germline trimming cut 3 bases from V and 6 bases from J; bases unmatched to any gene: 9. Germline V gives CDR1 MGHDK, CDR2 SYGVNS. CDR3 size: 17 residues. This CDR3 is CASSDLQGAGSNSPLHF. CDR3 bases: TGTGCCAGCAGTGACCTACAGGGGGCTGGATCTAATTCACCCCTCCACTTT.

V usage is TRBV27 and J usage is TRBJ2-7; 11 nucleotides align to TRBD1. J lost 5 bases, V lost 5 bases, and 5 bases had no gene match. Germline loops: CDR1 MNHEY, CDR2 SMNVEV (reference sequence). The CDR3 runs to 14 residues. The CDR3 DNA is TGTGCCAGCAGTCCTGGACAGGGGGCCCACGAGCAGTACGTC. Amino acids: CASSPGQGAHEQYV.

The chain couples TRBV4-3 to TRBJ1-2; D is uncertain. V was pared by 0 bases and J by 5 bases, with 10 bases between. This CDR3 has 14 residues. Looked up from germline, CDR1 is LGHNA and CDR2 is YSLEER. DNA of the CDR3: TGCGCCAGCAGCCAAGACGGATCGTTGTATGGCTACACCTTC. Translating it yields CASSQDGSLYGYTF.

This chain links TRBV19 with TRBJ2-7, with D perhaps matching TRBD2 (6 bases). Between the trimmed V and J ends, which lost 3 bases and 3 bases, there was a span of 15 bases. CDR3 size: 15 residues. In germline, CDR1 is LNHDA, CDR2 SQIVND (reference sequence). Here the CDR3 DNA reads TGTGCCAGTAGTATGCGACGGGAGTCCCGCTACGAGCAGTACTTC. It codes for CASSMRRESRYEQYF.

In this sample, this clonotype turned up a few times. J is TRBJ1-2 and V is TRBV6-2 or TRBV6-3; D ambiguous. CDR1 and CDR2 (germline): MNHEY, SVGEGT. This CDR3 is 14 amino acids long. V lost 4 bases and J 1 base, leaving 10 bases between the germline ends. The CDR3 is CASSSLWDNYGYTF. CDR3 nucleotide sequence: TGTGCCAGCAGTTCCCTCTGGGATAACTATGGCTACACCTTC.

This rearrangement joins TRBV15 to TRBJ2-1; perhaps TRBD2 as D (5 bases). This CDR3 contains 12 residues. Germline CDR1 is LNHNV and CDR2 is YYDKDF (reference sequence). Trimming cost V 0 bases and J 13 bases, with 10 bases left between them. Here the CDR3 reads CATSRDSGKQFF. The CDR3 DNA is TGTGCCACCAGCAGAGATTCGGGGAAACAGTTCTTC.

The J gene is TRBJ1-1, the V gene TRBV3-1, with 7 nucleotides matching TRBD1. CDR1 LGHDT and CDR2 YNNKEL come from the germline V gene (reference sequence). CDR3 length: 14 residues. The ends lost 6 bases at V and 5 bases at J; junction bases unmatched: 9. The CDR3 here is CASRVEGARTEAFF. The CDR3 DNA reads TGTGCCAGCAGAGTCGAGGGGGCGAGGACTGAAGCTTTCTTT.

This clonotype has only a few counts. This chain joins TRBV29-1 and TRBJ2-3; TRBD2 aligns across 8 bases. Germline V gene sequence: CDR1 SQVTM, CDR2 ANQGSEA. The CDR3 contains 13 residues. Unmatched junction bases numbered 4, after V lost 3 bases and J lost 5 bases. The CDR3 DNA reads as TGCAGCGTTGAGGTTAGCGGGGTAGATACGCAGTATTTT. Translation gives CSVEVSGVDTQYF.

V usage is TRBV10-3 and J usage is TRBJ1-6, with D tentatively TRBD1 (5 bases). V lost 4 bases, J lost 8 bases, and 15 bases lay in between. Germline values: CDR1 ENHRY, CDR2 SYGVKD. The CDR3 totals 15 residues. The CDR3 here is CAISALGLGDSPLHF. Written as DNA, the CDR3 is TGTGCCATCAGTGCCCTAGGGTTGGGGGATTCACCCCTCCACTTT.

This clonotype was seen only a few times. The chain combines TRBV29-1 with TRBJ2-7, with D maybe TRBD1 (6 bases). The germline V gene encodes CDR1 SQVTM and CDR2 ANQGSEA. The CDR3 has 11 residues. The V gene lost 7 bases and the J gene lost 6 bases, with 13 bases spanning the gap. The CDR3 spells CSGFRGVEQYF. The CDR3 DNA is TGCAGCGGGTTCAGGGGTGTCGAGCAGTACTTC.

The V and J genes are TRBV24-1 and TRBJ2-3; 9 bases map to TRBD1. Germline CDR1 reads KGHDR; CDR2 reads SFDVKD. The CDR3 loop spans 16 amino acids. V lost 4 bases, J lost 2 bases, and 6 bases stayed unmatched. CDR3 loop: CATSEQGARDTDTQYF. The CDR3 DNA follows: TGTGCCACCAGTGAACAGGGGGCCCGTGACACAGATACGCAGTATTTT.

This clonotype has just a few counts. The chain couples TRBV5-1 to TRBJ2-2; D possibly corresponds to TRBD1 (6 bases). Germline-derived CDR1 and CDR2 are SGHRS and YFSETQ. This CDR3 has 15 residues. Trimming removed 0 bases at V and 7 bases at J, with 13 bases between. CDR3 amino acids: CASSLGTGMIGELFF. The DNA for the CDR3 is TGCGCCAGCAGCTTGGGAACAGGGATGATCGGGGAGCTGTTTTTT.

About this clonotype: It is unclear where the CDR3 begins or ends on the DNA, so no DNA is shown, and the CDR3 is as TCRdb lists it. This chain joins TRBV7-9 and TRBJ1-2. Looked up from germline, CDR1 is SEHNR and CDR2 is FQNEAQ (reference sequence). The length of the CDR3 is 15 amino acids, counting both ends. CDR3: CASSLPSTSRDGYTF.

V is TRBV6-4 and J is TRBJ1-6; 7 positions match TRBD1. The V segment lost 8 bases and the J segment 7 bases; nucleotides outside the gene matches: 8. The CDR3 covers 14 residues. Germline values: CDR1 MRHNA, CDR2 SNTAGT. The CDR3 reads CASSTGISNSPLHF. The CDR3 coding sequence is TGTGCCAGCTCGACAGGGATAAGCAATTCACCCCTCCACTTT.